The 4 T cell receptor beta chains below all came from one sample that was sequenced in a study of blood T cell repertoires in COVID-19. Measured with immunoSEQ multiplex PCR; TCRdb has only the in-frame clones, and not every one. The table records 250,000 to 350,000 clones, around 82% of them present only once. Sequenced material: peripheral blood. These receptors originate from an older person with COVID-19, enrolled during active disease.

The rearrangement uses TRBV19 and TRBJ1-1; 7 bases align to TRBD1. V shed 7 bases, J shed 1 base, and the junction held 6 bases outside the gene matches. This CDR3 has 14 residues. Germline V lookup: CDR1 LNHDA, CDR2 SQIVND (reference sequence). CDR3 residues: CASTTGTENTEAFF. Here the CDR3 DNA reads TGTGCCAGTACCACCGGGACAGAGAACACTGAAGCTTTCTTT.

The chain couples TRBV24-1 to TRBJ2-1; 11 bases match TRBD2. V was clipped by 4 bases and J by 7 bases; unmatched bases: 8. The CDR3 runs 16 residues. CDR1 KGHDR and CDR2 SFDVKD come from the germline V gene. CDR3: CATSDRLAGRGNEQFF. The CDR3 DNA follows: TGTGCCACCAGTGACCGACTAGCGGGAAGGGGTAATGAGCAGTTCTTC.

The rearrangement links TRBV5-1 to TRBJ1-2, with D possibly TRBD1 on 6 matching bases. The CDR3 totals 17 residues. Trimming cost V 0 bases and J 0 bases, with 15 bases left between them. Germline V gives CDR1 SGHRS, CDR2 YFSETQ. As DNA, the CDR3 is TGCGCCAGCAGCTTGGCCTGGGGACAATCCTCTAACTATGGCTACACCTTC. Residues: CASSLAWGQSSNYGYTF.

V usage is TRBV30 and J usage is TRBJ2-7; a weak D match, TRBD2 (5 bases). The CDR3 has 15 residues. In germline, CDR1 is GTSNPN, CDR2 SVGIG (reference sequence). V lost 1 base and J 5 bases, leaving 18 bases between the germline ends. CDR3 sequence reads: CAWSGGADPRDEQYF. The CDR3 nucleotides are TGTGCCTGGAGTGGTGGAGCGGATCCTCGGGACGAGCAGTACTTC.